Detailed here is one TCR beta chain. These data belong to a study of T cell responses to AZD1222 COVID-19 vaccine. Some clones are missing from TCRdb's copy, which holds only in-frame ones; the method was immunoSEQ multiplex PCR. Here the sample spans some 200,000 clones, around 90% being singletons. This CDR3 contains 15 residues. Germline loops: CDR1 LGHDT, CDR2 YNNKEL (reference sequence). V was trimmed by 5 bases and J by 4 bases, leaving 14 bases between them. Sequences were derived from peripheral blood, sampled 28 days after the second dose of the MenACWY control vaccine. The source is an adult who received the MenACWY meningococcal vaccine as a control. This chain uses TRBV3-1 (or the pseudogene TRBV3-2) with TRBJ1-4; unclear D gene. CDR3 in DNA: TGTGCCAGCAGCTCCAGACCGGTGGGTAATGAAAAACTGTTTTTT. It encodes CASSSRPVGNEKLFF.